These 26 T cell receptor beta chains were all obtained from the same sample, sequenced in a study of T-cell memory formation after mild COVID-19. TCRdb called the 5' RACE reads again in MiXCR, with one record for every CDR3 protein. The sample lists hundreds of thousands of distinct CDR3 sequences, about 20% occurring once. Specimen: PBMCs or a T cell subset sorted from them (not recorded which). The receptors here all came from a man between 18 and 29 years old who had mild COVID-19 (a few samples of this study predate the infection). Cell type and time point are not known.

This chain uses TRBV2 with TRBJ1-2; tentative D call: TRBD1 (5 bases). There are 13 residues in the CDR3. Between the trimmed V and J ends, which lost 6 bases and 3 bases, there was a span of 11 bases. In germline, CDR1 is SNHLY, CDR2 FYNNEI. CDR3: CASRDQGDYGYTF. The CDR3 DNA reads as TGTGCCAGCAGAGATCAGGGTGACTATGGCTACACCTTC. The variable domain in full, completed from reference TRBV2 and TRBJ1-2, reads EPEVTQTPSHQVTQMGQEVILRCVPISNHLYFYWYRQILGQKVEFLVSFYNNEISEKSEIFDDQFSVERPDGSNFTLKIRSTKLEDSAMYFCASRDQGDYGYTFGSGTRLTVV.

V is TRBV28 and J is TRBJ1-2; maybe TRBD1 (5 bases). This CDR3 comprises 15 residues. V was clipped by 5 bases and J by 0 bases, with 13 bases between them. Germline V gene lookup returns CDR1 MDHEN and CDR2 SYDVKM. DNA for the CDR3: TGTGCCAGCAGTGCCCCAGGGTTAGCTAACTATGGCTACACCTTC. Amino acids: CASSAPGLANYGYTF.

CDR3 in DNA: TGTGCCAGCAGTTACGTGTGGGCCCCCTACGAGCAGTACTTC. This sequence encodes CASSYVWAPYEQYF. This chain uses TRBV6-5 with TRBJ2-7; D gene unclear. Per germline, CDR1 MNHEY and CDR2 SVGAGI. V lost 2 bases, J lost 2 bases, and 10 bases lay in between. CDR3 length: 14 amino acids.

The genes are TRBV29-1 and TRBJ2-1, with D tentatively TRBD1 (5 bases). The CDR3 is 11 residues long. Germline CDR1 and CDR2: SQVTM and ANQGSEA. The ends were cut back, 8 bases at V and 6 bases at J, with 11 bases in the middle. The CDR3 nucleotides read TGCAGCTCTTGGGGCCGCAATGAGCAGTTCTTC. This codes for CSSWGRNEQFF.

The V gene is TRBV5-1, the J gene TRBJ2-1, with D tentatively TRBD2 (6 bases). Germline V gene data show CDR1 as SGHRS and CDR2 as YFSETQ. CDR3 size: 15 residues. Between the trimmed V and J ends, which lost 0 bases and 1 base, there was a span of 8 bases. The CDR3 here is CASSLESGSYNEQFF. CDR3 coding DNA: TGCGCCAGCAGCTTGGAAAGCGGGTCCTACAATGAGCAGTTCTTC.

The sample holds a few counts of this clonotype. The V gene is TRBV6-1, the J gene TRBJ1-1; tentative D call: TRBD1 (6 bases). The CDR3 runs 16 residues. V gave up 7 bases and J gave up 1 base, with 19 bases separating them. Germline V CDR1 and CDR2: MNHNS, SASEGT. This chain's CDR3 is CASNFYVGGANTEAFF. In DNA form, the CDR3 reads TGTGCCAGCAACTTCTACGTGGGGGGGGCGAACACTGAAGCTTTCTTT.

The chain carries TRBV7-9 and TRBJ2-1; no definite D call. CDR1 and CDR2 from the germline V gene are SEHNR and FQNEAQ (reference sequence). This CDR3 has 11 amino acids. V was cut by 6 bases and J by 10 bases, with 10 bases left in between. CDR3 residues: CASSRLDEQFF. As DNA, the CDR3 is TGTGCCAGCAGTAGACTCGACGAGCAGTTCTTC.

A few counts support this clonotype. The chain recombines TRBV5-1 with TRBJ2-5; 9 bases line up with TRBD1. Trimming at V came to 8 bases and at J to 5 bases, leaving 13 bases not matched to a gene. This CDR3 has 15 amino acids. Germline V gene sequence: CDR1 SGHRS, CDR2 YFSETQ. The CDR3 DNA reads as TGCGCCAGTCGAGGGACAGGGAACCCCTGGGAGACCCAGTACTTC. It translates to CASRGTGNPWETQYF.

Only a few counts were recorded for this clonotype. The chain joins TRBV7-9 to TRBJ1-5, with D perhaps TRBD1 (5 bases). V was clipped by 1 base and J by 2 bases, with 12 bases between them. CDR3 size: 16 residues. Per the germline V gene, CDR1 is SEHNR and CDR2 is FQNEAQ (reference sequence). The CDR3 nucleotides read TGTGCCAGCAGCTTAGGTACGGGGGGTGGCAATCAGCCCCAGCATTTT. Translation: CASSLGTGGGNQPQHF.

The chain uses TRBV2 and TRBJ2-5, with 9 nucleotides matching TRBD1. With V trimmed by 6 bases and J by 4 bases, 9 bases remained unmatched. Germline V gene sequence: CDR1 SNHLY, CDR2 FYNNEI. The CDR3 extends over 15 amino acids. Here the CDR3 DNA reads TGTGCCAGCAGAGCTTCTACAGGGGGCACAGAGACCCAGTACTTC. This encodes CASRASTGGTETQYF.

This clonotype showed up many times. This sequence joins TRBV24-1 and TRBJ2-3; tentatively, D is TRBD1 or TRBD2 (6 bases each). The germline V gene encodes CDR1 KGHDR and CDR2 SFDVKD. Trimming removed 1 base from V and 0 bases from J, with 10 bases in between. This CDR3 region has 16 residues. CDR3 in DNA: TGTGCCACCAGTGATTTAGGAGGGGGTAGCACAGATACGCAGTATTTT. Amino acid sequence: CATSDLGGGSTDTQYF.

This clonotype was recorded many times. The chain links TRBV10-2 to TRBJ2-1; 7 bases align to TRBD1. Unmatched junction bases numbered 6, after V lost 4 bases and J lost 0 bases. CDR3 size: 16 residues. Germline loops: CDR1 WSHSY, CDR2 SAAADI. This CDR3 reads CASSGGQESSYNEQFF. The DNA of the CDR3 is TGCGCCAGCAGTGGAGGACAGGAGAGCTCCTACAATGAGCAGTTCTTC.

This clonotype turned up a few times. V gene TRBV7-2 combines with J gene TRBJ2-3; D is ambiguous. Germline V gene lookup returns CDR1 SGHTA and CDR2 FQGNSA. The CDR3 runs to 14 residues. V shed 7 bases and J shed 2 bases, with 13 bases lying between them. The CDR3 nucleotides are TGTGCCAGCACCCCCTCGGACCCCACAGATACGCAGTATTTT. Translated, it gives CASTPSDPTDTQYF. Complete variable domain (other parts from reference TRBV7-2 and TRBJ2-3): GAGVSQSPSNKVTEKGKDVELRCDPISGHTALYWYRQSLGQGLEFLIYFQGNSAPDKSGLPSDRFSAERTGGSVSTLTIQRTQQEDSAVYLCASTPSDPTDTQYFGPGTRLTVL.

The chain combines TRBV6-5 with TRBJ2-5, with D possibly TRBD2 on 5 matching bases. Germline values: CDR1 MNHEY, CDR2 SVGAGI. Trimming stripped 4 bases from V and 7 bases from J, with 13 bases between. CDR3 length: 13 amino acids. In DNA form, the CDR3 reads TGTGCCAGCAGTTCACCGGCCCGGGGGACCCAGTACTTC. It codes for CASSSPARGTQYF.

The chain joins TRBV7-9 to TRBJ1-4; 9 bases line up with TRBD1. The CDR3 length is 16 residues. Germline V lookup: CDR1 SEHNR, CDR2 FQNEAQ (reference sequence). V shed 6 bases and J 3 bases; nucleotides not matched to a gene: 8. CDR3: CASSLGTGSPNEKLFF. As DNA, the CDR3 is TGTGCCAGCAGTCTCGGGACAGGGAGTCCTAATGAAAAACTGTTTTTT.

The V call is TRBV6-2 or TRBV6-3, the J call TRBJ2-7; no clear D gene. The V end was cut by 1 base, the J end by 8 bases, with 18 bases between. Germline V gene data show CDR1 as MNHEY and CDR2 as SVGEGT. The CDR3 sequence is 15 residues long. This CDR3 reads CASSYLTLGESQQYV. In DNA form, the CDR3 reads TGTGCCAGCAGTTACTTGACTCTTGGCGAAAGCCAGCAGTACGTC.

The chain has TRBV11-1 and TRBJ2-7, with D possibly being TRBD2 (6 bases). Looked up from germline, CDR1 is SGHAT and CDR2 is FQDESV (reference sequence). V was shortened by 5 bases and J by 6 bases, with 14 bases between the two germline ends. This CDR3 is 13 amino acids long. The CDR3 region is CASSATDYFEQYV. DNA of the CDR3: TGTGCCAGCAGCGCGACGGACTATTTCGAGCAGTACGTC.

This clonotype appeared a few times. The V call is TRBV10-3, the J call TRBJ2-1, with 8 bases that match TRBD2. J lost 6 bases, V lost 8 bases, and 0 bases had no gene match. The CDR3 spans 11 residues. Germline V gene lookup returns CDR1 ENHRY and CDR2 SYGVKD. Here the CDR3 reads CAIRGGNEQFF. CDR3 DNA sequence: TGTGCCATCCGGGGGGGCAATGAGCAGTTCTTC.

The rearrangement links TRBV12-3 or TRBV12-4 to TRBJ1-1, with 7 bases aligning to TRBD1. The length of the CDR3 is 15 residues. V dropped 7 bases and J dropped 11; count of bases not matched to a gene: 19. CDR3 sequence reads: CASNRDRSPGIRAFF. The DNA of the CDR3 is TGTGCCAGCAACCGGGACAGATCCCCTGGGATTAGGGCTTTCTTT.

This clonotype turned up a few times. The rearrangement joins TRBV5-5 to TRBJ2-3, with D tentatively TRBD1 (7 bases). CDR1 is SGHKS and CDR2 is YYEKEE in the germline V gene (reference sequence). Trimming removed 4 bases from V and 2 bases from J, with 14 bases in between. The CDR3 has 15 residues. CDR3 sequence (DNA): TGTGCCAGCAGCCCCGGCGGGACAGACACAGATACGCAGTATTTT. It codes for CASSPGGTDTDTQYF.

The chain combines TRBV5-1 with TRBJ2-2; D perhaps matches TRBD2 (7 bases). Germline V gene data show CDR1 as SGHRS and CDR2 as YFSETQ. The CDR3 is 17 amino acids. Trimming cost V 6 bases and J 0 bases, with 18 bases left between them. DNA of the CDR3: TGCGCCAGCACCACGGGGAGGGGGAACGCGAACACCGGGGAGCTGTTTTTT. Residues: CASTTGRGNANTGELFF.

This clonotype was counted between two and nine times. The chain uses TRBV20-1 and TRBJ2-5, with a weak D call TRBD2 (5 bases). From germline, CDR1 is DFQATT and CDR2 SNEGSKA (reference sequence). Trimming took off 1 base at V and 2 bases at J, with 8 bases between the two ends. CDR3 size: 13 residues. The CDR3: CSARGGRQETQYF. The CDR3 region has the DNA TGCAGTGCTAGAGGAGGGAGACAAGAGACCCAGTACTTC.

The CDR3 is CAISEPGGGQETQYF. The DNA of the CDR3 is TGTGCCATCAGTGAGCCCGGGGGTGGCCAAGAGACCCAGTACTTC. The rearrangement links TRBV10-3 to TRBJ2-5; the D gene is possibly TRBD2 (6 bases). The CDR3 has 15 amino acids. V lost 2 bases to trimming and J lost 1 base, with 11 bases between them. Germline V lookup: CDR1 ENHRY, CDR2 SYGVKD.

Comments on this clonotype: Germline is not matched at one junction end, which may reflect a read error. This chain's CDR3 is CASSLRVEGTVF. CDR3 coding DNA: TGTGCCAGCAGCTTAAGGGTTGAGGGTACGGTCTTC. The gene calls are TRBV7-2 and TRBJ2-7; weak D call: TRBD2 (5 bases). Germline assignment: CDR1 SGHTA and CDR2 FQGNSA. CDR3 length equals 12 residues.

This sequence joins TRBV4-1 and TRBJ1-6, with D uncertain. The V end was cut by 4 bases, the J end by 9 bases, with 16 bases between. Germline lookup yields CDR1 MGHRA and CDR2 YSYEKL. The CDR3 has 15 residues. DNA of the CDR3: TGCGCCAGCAGCCCCGGTTGGGGATTAGGTTCACCCCTCCACTTT. As protein: CASSPGWGLGSPLHF.

V is TRBV7-9 and J is TRBJ2-7; TRBD1 matches at 7 bases. Per the germline V gene, CDR1 is SEHNR and CDR2 is FQNEAQ (reference sequence). J lost 6 bases, V lost 2 bases, and 4 bases had no gene match. CDR3 length: 13 amino acids. The CDR3 is CASSLLQGSEQYV. CDR3 in DNA: TGTGCCAGCAGCTTATTACAGGGGAGCGAGCAGTACGTC.